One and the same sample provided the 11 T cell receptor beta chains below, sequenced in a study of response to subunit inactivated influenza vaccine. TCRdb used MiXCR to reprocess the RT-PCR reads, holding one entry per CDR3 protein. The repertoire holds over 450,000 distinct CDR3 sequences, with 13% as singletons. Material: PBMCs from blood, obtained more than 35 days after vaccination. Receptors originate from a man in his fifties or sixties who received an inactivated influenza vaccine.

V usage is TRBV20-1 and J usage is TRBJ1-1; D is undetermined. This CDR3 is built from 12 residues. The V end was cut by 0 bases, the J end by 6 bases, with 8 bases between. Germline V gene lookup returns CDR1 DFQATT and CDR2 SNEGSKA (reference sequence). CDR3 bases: TGCAGTGCTAGAGATCGAACGGCTGAAGCTTTCTTT. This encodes CSARDRTAEAFF.

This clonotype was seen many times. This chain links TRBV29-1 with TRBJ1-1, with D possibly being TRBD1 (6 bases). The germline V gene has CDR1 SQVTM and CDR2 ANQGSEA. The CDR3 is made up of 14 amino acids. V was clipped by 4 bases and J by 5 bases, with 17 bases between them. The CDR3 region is CSVGQVGAYTEAFF. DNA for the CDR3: TGCAGCGTTGGACAGGTGGGGGCATATACTGAAGCTTTCTTT.

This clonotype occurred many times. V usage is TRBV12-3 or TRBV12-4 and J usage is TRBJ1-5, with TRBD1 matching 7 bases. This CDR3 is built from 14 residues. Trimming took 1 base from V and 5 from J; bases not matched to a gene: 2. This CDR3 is CASSLGQGYQPQHF. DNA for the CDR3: TGTGCCAGCAGTTTAGGACAGGGTTATCAGCCCCAGCATTTT.

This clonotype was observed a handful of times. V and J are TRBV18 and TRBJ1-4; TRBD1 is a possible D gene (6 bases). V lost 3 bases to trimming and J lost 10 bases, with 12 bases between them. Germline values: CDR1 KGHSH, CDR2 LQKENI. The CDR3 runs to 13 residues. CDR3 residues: CASSPVQGGKLFF. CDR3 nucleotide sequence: TGTGCCAGCTCACCGGTACAGGGCGGAAAACTGTTTTTT. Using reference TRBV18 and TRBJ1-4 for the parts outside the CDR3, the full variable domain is NAGVMQNPRHLVRRRGQEARLRCSPMKGHSHVYWYRQLPEEGLKFMVYLQKENIIDESGMPKERFSAEFPKEGPSILRIQQVVRGDSAAYFCASSPVQGGKLFFGSGTQLSVL.

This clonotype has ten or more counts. CDR3 in amino acids: CSASKGVWETQYF. CDR3 nucleotides: TGCAGTGCTAGTAAGGGGGTATGGGAGACCCAGTACTTC. The chain uses TRBV20-1 and TRBJ2-5, with D tentatively TRBD1 (6 bases). Per germline, CDR1 DFQATT and CDR2 SNEGSKA (reference sequence). This CDR3 has 13 amino acids. V was cut by 3 bases and J by 5 bases, with 13 bases left in between.

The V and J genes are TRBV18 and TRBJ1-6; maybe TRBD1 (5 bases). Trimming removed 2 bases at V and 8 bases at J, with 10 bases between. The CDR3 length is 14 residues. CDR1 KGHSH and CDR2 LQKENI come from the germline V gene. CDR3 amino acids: CASSPGGGDSPLHF. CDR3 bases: TGTGCCAGCTCACCAGGCGGAGGGGATTCACCCCTCCACTTT.

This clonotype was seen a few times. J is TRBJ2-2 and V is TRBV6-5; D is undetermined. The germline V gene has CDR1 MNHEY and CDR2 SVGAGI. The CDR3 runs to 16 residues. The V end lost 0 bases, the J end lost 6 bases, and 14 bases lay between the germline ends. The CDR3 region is CASSYSVDGAAGELFF. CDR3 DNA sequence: TGTGCCAGCAGTTACTCCGTGGACGGAGCTGCCGGGGAGCTGTTTTTT.

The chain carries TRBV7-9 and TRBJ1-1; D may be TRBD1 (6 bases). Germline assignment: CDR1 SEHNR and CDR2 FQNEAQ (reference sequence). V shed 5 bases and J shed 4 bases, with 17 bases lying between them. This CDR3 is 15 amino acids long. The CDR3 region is CASSPREGGSTEAFF. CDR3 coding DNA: TGTGCCAGCAGCCCCCGTGAGGGGGGGAGCACTGAAGCTTTCTTT.

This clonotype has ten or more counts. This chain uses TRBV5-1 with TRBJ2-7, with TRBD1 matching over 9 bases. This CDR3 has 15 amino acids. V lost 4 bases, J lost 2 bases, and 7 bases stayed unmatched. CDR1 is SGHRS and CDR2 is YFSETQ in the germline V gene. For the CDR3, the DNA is TGCGCCAGCAGCAGGGGACAGGGCCTTACCTACGAGCAGTACTTC. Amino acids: CASSRGQGLTYEQYF. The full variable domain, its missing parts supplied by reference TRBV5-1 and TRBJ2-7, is KAGVTQTPRYLIKTRGQQVTLSCSPISGHRSVSWYQQTPGQGLQFLFEYFSETQRNKGNFPGRFSGRQFSNSRSEMNVSTLELGDSALYLCASSRGQGLTYEQYFGPGTRLTVT.

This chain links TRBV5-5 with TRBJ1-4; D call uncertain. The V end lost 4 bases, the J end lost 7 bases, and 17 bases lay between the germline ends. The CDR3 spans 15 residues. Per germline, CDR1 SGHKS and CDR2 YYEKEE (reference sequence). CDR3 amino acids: CASSPGLVWCEKLFF. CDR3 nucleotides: TGTGCCAGCAGCCCGGGCCTCGTCTGGTGTGAAAAACTGTTTTTT.

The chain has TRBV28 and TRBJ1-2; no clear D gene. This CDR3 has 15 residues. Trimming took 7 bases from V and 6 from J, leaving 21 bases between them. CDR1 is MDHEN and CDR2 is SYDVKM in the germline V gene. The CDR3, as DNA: TGTGCCAGCACCCAAACGGCCCCCGGAGGTCATGGCTACACCTTC. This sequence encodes CASTQTAPGGHGYTF.